Listed below are T cell receptor beta chains from one sample, sequenced in a study of shared clonotypes between healthy human individuals. Profiled with immunoSEQ multiplex PCR; TCRdb holds only in-frame clones, not every one. The sample shows about 1.1 million clones, around 78% of them seen only once. Material for sequencing was memory CD4+ T cells from PBMCs. These receptors were taken from a young man in good health. Some clones in this sample may be carry-over from other donors' samples. CDR3s include the opening cysteine and the closing phenylalanine or tryptophan. The D gene is left open where the match is weak. Clone size is stated in some rows and not others, as once, few, many or a class when expanded.

cdr3_nt cdr3_aa d_call v_call clone_size j_call
TGTGCCTGGAGCCCCGCCCTGGGTAGGGGATTAACAGATACGCAGTATTTT CAWSPALGRGLTDTQYF . TRBV30 . TRBJ2-3
TGCGCCAGCAGCTTCAGCAGCCAGGCCAAAAACATTCAGTACTTC CASSFSSQAKNIQYF . TRBV5-1 few TRBJ2-4
TGTGCCAGTAGAGGACTAGCGGGTTTGAACACCGGGGAGCTGTTTTTT CASRGLAGLNTGELFF TRBD2 TRBV19 . TRBJ2-2
TGTGCCAGCAGCTCGTCTACTTCCAGTTCCGAGCAGTTCTTC CASSSSTSSSEQFF . TRBV11-2 few TRBJ2-1
TGTGCCAGCAGCTTAAAAAGGGTCCATGGAGACACTGAAGCTTTCTTT CASSLKRVHGDTEAFF . TRBV7-9 few TRBJ1-1
TGCAGCGTAGGGACTAGCACAGATACGCAGTATTTT CSVGTSTDTQYF . TRBV29-1 . TRBJ2-3
TGTGCCACCAGCAGCCCCCCACAGGGGAACACTGAAGCTTTCTTT CATSSPPQGNTEAFF . TRBV15 few TRBJ1-1
TGTGCCAGCAGCTTGGGACAGGCGGAGGAAATGAACACTGAAGCTTTCTTT CASSLGQAEEMNTEAFF . TRBV5-6 . TRBJ1-1
TGTGCCAGCACCAAGAGGGGGGGCATCCCCAAAAACATTCAGTACTTC CASTKRGGIPKNIQYF . TRBV9 . TRBJ2-4
TGCGCCAGCAGCTTAGGTCTAGCGGGGGGTGCGGAGACCCAGTACTTC CASSLGLAGGAETQYF TRBD2 TRBV5-1 . TRBJ2-5
TGTGCCAGCAGCCGAACCGGGACTAGCGGTAGTTGGGACAGGGATACGCAGTATTTT CASSRTGTSGSWDRDTQYF TRBD2 TRBV7-9 few TRBJ2-3
TGTGCCAGCAGTCCGGGGGGGGCGCAGTGGGCTGGAAACACCATATATTTT CASSPGGAQWAGNTIYF . TRBV28 . TRBJ1-3
TGTGCCAGCTCGCGGGGGGTTCGACTATCTGGCTACACCTTC CASSRGVRLSGYTF . TRBV27 . TRBJ1-2
TGTGCCAGTAGTACCCGACTAGACTATACGCAGTATTTT CASSTRLDYTQYF . TRBV19 . TRBJ2-3
TGCAGCGTCTTTCCATCGAACACTGAAGCTTTCTTT CSVFPSNTEAFF . TRBV29-1 . TRBJ1-1
TGCAGCGCTAGGGACAGACTGAACACCGGGGAGCTGTTTTTT CSARDRLNTGELFF TRBD1 TRBV29-1 . TRBJ2-2
TGCAGCGTTACTCCGGGACAGGGTATCAATGAGCAGTTCTTC CSVTPGQGINEQFF TRBD1 TRBV29-1 . TRBJ2-1
TGCAGCGTTGGGAGACAACTTAATGAAAAACTGTTTTTT CSVGRQLNEKLFF . TRBV29-1 . TRBJ1-4
TGTGCCAGCAGCTTGTCGCTAGCGGGAGGGGCCGGGGAGCTGTTTTTT CASSLSLAGGAGELFF TRBD2 TRBV5-6 once TRBJ2-2
TGTGCCAGCAGTTCTACTGCCGGGGCTGAGGAAGCTTTCTTT CASSSTAGAEEAFF . TRBV2 . TRBJ1-1
TGTGCCAGCAGTTTATCCAGCGGGAGGACAGATACGCAGTATTTT CASSLSSGRTDTQYF TRBD2 TRBV28 . TRBJ2-3
TGTGCCAGCAGTGCTCGCCTGAACACTGAAGCTTTCTTT CASSARLNTEAFF . TRBV25-1 . TRBJ1-1
TGCGCCAGCAGTGGTGACACAGATACGCAGTATTTT CASSGDTDTQYF . TRBV10-2 . TRBJ2-3
TGTGCCAGCAGCCAAATTTTGAACACTGAAGCTTTCTTT CASSQILNTEAFF . TRBV2 . TRBJ1-1
TGCGCCAGCAGCTTGGCCCAACTAGGGACTTCCTATGGCTACACCTTC CASSLAQLGTSYGYTF . TRBV5-1 . TRBJ1-2
TGCGCCAGCAGCTTGGCCGGAGGGGGCGAGGGCTACACCTTC CASSLAGGGEGYTF TRBD1 TRBV5-1 few TRBJ1-2
TGCGCCAGCAGCTCCTACAGGGAAAATGAGCAGTTCTTC CASSSYRENEQFF . TRBV5-1 . TRBJ2-1
TGCGCCAGCAGCCAAGATCTGCGGCGAACGAAGCGGACTTTCTTT CASSQDLRRTKRTFF . TRBV4-3 . TRBJ1-1
TGTGCCAGCAGCCAAGACAGCACCTACGAGCAGTACTTC CASSQDSTYEQYF . TRBV7-2 few TRBJ2-7
TGTGCCACCAGCAAGGGTCAGAGCACAGATACGCAGTATTTT CATSKGQSTDTQYF . TRBV15 once TRBJ2-3
TGTGCCAGCAGCTTGTTACAGGGGGTAGGGGCTGAAGCTTTCTTT CASSLLQGVGAEAFF TRBD1 TRBV5-4 once TRBJ1-1
TGCGCCAGCAGCTCCACACGAATCGGCTACACCTTC CASSSTRIGYTF . TRBV5-1 . TRBJ1-2
TGTGCCACCAGCAGAGCGCCCAGAGAGACCCAGTACTTC CATSRAPRETQYF . TRBV15 many TRBJ2-5
TGTGCCGGAAGCTTGGCGCAAAATCAGCCCCAGCATTTT CAGSLAQNQPQHF . TRBV5-3 . TRBJ1-5
TGCGCCAGCAGCCGGGGAGCGGCTAGCCCCACAGATACGCAGTATTTT CASSRGAASPTDTQYF . TRBV4-3 . TRBJ2-3
TGTGCCAGCAGCTTACCCTCTGGGGCCAACGTCCTGACTTTC CASSLPSGANVLTF . TRBV7-3 . TRBJ2-6
TGTGCCAGCAGCTTACCGCGGGCCTCCTTGGGGGAAAAACTGTTTTTT CASSLPRASLGEKLFF . TRBV7-2 . TRBJ1-4
TGTGCCAGCAGCGCACTAGCCATTGAGCAGTTCTTC CASSALAIEQFF . TRBV7-9 . TRBJ2-1
TGTGCCAGCAGTTTAGGGCTCCAAGAGACCCAGTACTTC CASSLGLQETQYF . TRBV28 . TRBJ2-5
TGTGCCAGCAGTGATCCCTGGGCCAAAAACATTCAGTACTTC CASSDPWAKNIQYF . TRBV2 . TRBJ2-4
TGTGCCAGCAGCTTGCGTCGGGGCTCTGAGCAGTTCTTC CASSLRRGSEQFF . TRBV5-6 . TRBJ2-1
TGTGCCATCAGCCAATTTATGACCGGGACTAGCGGGAGAATTGAGCAGTTCTTC CAISQFMTGTSGRIEQFF TRBD2 TRBV10-3 . TRBJ2-1
TGCAGCGTTGGGGGAGCCAATGGCTACACCTTC CSVGGANGYTF . TRBV29-1 few TRBJ1-2
TGTGCCAGCAGCTCCAGAAAGTTAGGCAATGAGCAGTTCTTC CASSSRKLGNEQFF . TRBV11-2 . TRBJ2-1
TGCGCCAGCAGCCTTACAGGGATGAACACTGAAGCTTTCTTT CASSLTGMNTEAFF . TRBV5-1 . TRBJ1-1
TGTGCCAGCAGCCCCAGAGCGAACACTGAAGCTTTCTTT CASSPRANTEAFF . TRBV7-9 . TRBJ1-1
TGTGCCAGCAGCTTAGAATCTAGGGGGGACTATGGCTACACCTTC CASSLESRGDYGYTF . TRBV11-2 . TRBJ1-2
TGTGCCAGCACAGCCCAGAGCTCTGGAAACACCATATATTTT CASTAQSSGNTIYF . TRBV25-1 . TRBJ1-3
TGTGCCAGCAGCCCCCAATCCCCGCCCGGTACGCAGTATTTT CASSPQSPPGTQYF . TRBV7-6 . TRBJ2-3
TGTGCCAGCAGTTTAGTACAAGGGGACTACGAGCAGTACTTC CASSLVQGDYEQYF . TRBV28 . TRBJ2-7
TGCGCCAGCAGCCCACTGACAGCCCGAGGGGAGCAGTTCTTC CASSPLTARGEQFF . TRBV5-1 . TRBJ2-1
TGCAGCGTTGGACAGGGGTGGGGGATGAACACTGAAGCTTTCTTT CSVGQGWGMNTEAFF TRBD1 TRBV29-1 many TRBJ1-1
TGCGCCAGCAGCTTGGAGGGGCAAAATCAGCCCCAGCATTTT CASSLEGQNQPQHF . TRBV5-1 . TRBJ1-5
TGCGCCAGCAGCTTAACAACTGACTATGGCTACACCTTC CASSLTTDYGYTF . TRBV5-1 . TRBJ1-2
TGTGCCAGCAGCCTGACTAGCGGGAGCTCCTACAATGAGCAGTTCTTC CASSLTSGSSYNEQFF TRBD2 TRBV2 . TRBJ2-1
TGTGCCAGCACCGCCACTAGCGGAGGGGAGTTCTTC CASTATSGGEFF TRBD2 TRBV6-5 . TRBJ2-1